Described below is a single T cell receptor beta chain sequence and its context. The CDR3 covers 16 residues. V lost 6 bases and J lost 5, with 22 bases in between. Germline V gene sequence: CDR1 SNHLY, CDR2 FYNNEI. This entry is derived from a study of blood T cell repertoires in COVID-19. Across the study: The samples span acute and convalescent COVID-19 from the United States, Italy and Spain.

Per the original data handling: Amplification of reference gene primers was used by the study to estimate nucleated cell counts. Method: immunoSEQ multiplex PCR; TCRdb's copy keeps in-frame clones and lacks some. V and J calls and clone size come straight from that table; D and trimming were deduced from the DNA. The profile shows about 74,000 clones, approximately 85% of them singletons. V usage is TRBV2 and J usage is TRBJ1-2; unclear D gene. The TCR originated in a man between 65 and 85 years old with acute or convalescent COVID-19. What was sequenced was peripheral blood. In DNA form, the CDR3 reads TGTGCCAGCAGGGCGGACCTGGCCCGAACGGGGTATGGCTACACCTTC. This codes for CASRADLARTGYGYTF.